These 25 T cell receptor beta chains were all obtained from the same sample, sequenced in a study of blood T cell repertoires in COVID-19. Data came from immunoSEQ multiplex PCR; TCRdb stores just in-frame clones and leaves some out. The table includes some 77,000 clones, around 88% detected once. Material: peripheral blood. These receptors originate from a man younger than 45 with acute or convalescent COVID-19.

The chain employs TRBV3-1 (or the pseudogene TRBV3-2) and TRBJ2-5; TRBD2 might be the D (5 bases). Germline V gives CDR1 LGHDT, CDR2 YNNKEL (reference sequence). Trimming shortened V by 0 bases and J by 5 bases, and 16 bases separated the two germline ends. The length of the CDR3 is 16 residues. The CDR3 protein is CASSQEGWAGKETQYF. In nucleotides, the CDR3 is TGTGCCAGCAGCCAAGAGGGGTGGGCCGGGAAGGAGACCCAGTACTTC.

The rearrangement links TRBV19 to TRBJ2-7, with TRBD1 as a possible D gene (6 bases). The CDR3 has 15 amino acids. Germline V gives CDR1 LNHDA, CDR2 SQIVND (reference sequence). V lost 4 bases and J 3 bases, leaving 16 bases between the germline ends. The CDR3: CASSKGRGSIYEQYF. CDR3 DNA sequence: TGTGCCAGTAGTAAGGGCAGGGGTTCTATCTACGAGCAGTACTTC.

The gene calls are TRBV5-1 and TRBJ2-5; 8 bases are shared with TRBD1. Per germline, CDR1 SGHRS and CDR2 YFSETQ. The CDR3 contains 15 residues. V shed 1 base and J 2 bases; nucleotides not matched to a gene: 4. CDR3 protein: CASSLTGGTQETQYF. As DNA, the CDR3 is TGCGCCAGCAGCTTGACAGGGGGGACTCAAGAGACCCAGTACTTC.

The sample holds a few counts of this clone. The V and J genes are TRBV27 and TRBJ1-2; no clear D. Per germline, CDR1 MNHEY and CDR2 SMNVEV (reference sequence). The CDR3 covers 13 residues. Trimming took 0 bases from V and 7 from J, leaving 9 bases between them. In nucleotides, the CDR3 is TGTGCCAGCAGTTTATCGTCACAGCTTGGCTACACCTTC. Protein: CASSLSSQLGYTF.

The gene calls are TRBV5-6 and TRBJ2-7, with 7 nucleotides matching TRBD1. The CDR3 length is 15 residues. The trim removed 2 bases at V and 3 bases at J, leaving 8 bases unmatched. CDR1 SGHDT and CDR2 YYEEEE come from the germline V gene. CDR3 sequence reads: CASSLSGQLLYEQYF. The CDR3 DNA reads TGTGCCAGCAGCTTATCGGGACAGCTTCTCTACGAGCAGTACTTC.

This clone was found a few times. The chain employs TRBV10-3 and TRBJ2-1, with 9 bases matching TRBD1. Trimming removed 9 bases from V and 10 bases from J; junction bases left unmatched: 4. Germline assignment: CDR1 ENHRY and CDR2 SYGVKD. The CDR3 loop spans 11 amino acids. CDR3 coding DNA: TGTGCCATTGGACAGGGGTCAGAGCAGTTCTTC. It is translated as CAIGQGSEQFF.

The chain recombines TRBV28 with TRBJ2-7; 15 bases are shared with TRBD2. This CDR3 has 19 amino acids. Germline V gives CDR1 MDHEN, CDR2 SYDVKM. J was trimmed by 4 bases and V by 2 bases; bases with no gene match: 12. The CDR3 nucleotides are TGTGCCAGCAGTTTAGCCGGGGGTGGACTAGCGGGAGGGAAATACGAGCAGTACTTC. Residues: CASSLAGGGLAGGKYEQYF.

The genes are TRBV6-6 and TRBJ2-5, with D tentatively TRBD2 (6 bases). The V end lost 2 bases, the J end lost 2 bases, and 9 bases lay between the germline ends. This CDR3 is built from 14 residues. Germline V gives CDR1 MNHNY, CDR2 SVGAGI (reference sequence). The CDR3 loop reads CASSYPGLQETQYF. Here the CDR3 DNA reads TGTGCCAGCAGTTACCCGGGACTTCAAGAGACCCAGTACTTC.

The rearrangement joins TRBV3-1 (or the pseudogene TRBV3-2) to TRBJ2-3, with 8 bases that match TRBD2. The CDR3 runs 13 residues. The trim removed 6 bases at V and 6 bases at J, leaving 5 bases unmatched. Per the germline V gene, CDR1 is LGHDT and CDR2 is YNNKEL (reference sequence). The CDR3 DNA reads TGTGCCAGCAGAGGACTAGCAGCGGATACGCAGTATTTT. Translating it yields CASRGLAADTQYF.

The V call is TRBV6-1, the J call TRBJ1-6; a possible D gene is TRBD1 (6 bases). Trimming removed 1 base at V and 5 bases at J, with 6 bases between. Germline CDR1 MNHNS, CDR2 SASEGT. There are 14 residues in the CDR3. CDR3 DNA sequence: TGTGCCAGCAGTGAAGGGACAGATAATTCACCCCTCCACTTT. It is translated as CASSEGTDNSPLHF.

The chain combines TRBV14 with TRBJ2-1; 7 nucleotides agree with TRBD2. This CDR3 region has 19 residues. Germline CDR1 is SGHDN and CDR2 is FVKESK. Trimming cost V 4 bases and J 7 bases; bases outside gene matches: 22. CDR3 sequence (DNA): TGTGCCAGCAGCCCCCACGGCGGCGGGAGAGTGGGGGGGTGGAATGAGCAGTTCTTC. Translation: CASSPHGGGRVGGWNEQFF.

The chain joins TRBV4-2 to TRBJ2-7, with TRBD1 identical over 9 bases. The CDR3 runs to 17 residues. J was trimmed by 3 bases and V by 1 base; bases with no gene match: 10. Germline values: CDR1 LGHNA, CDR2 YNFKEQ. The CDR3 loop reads CASSQVGSGQGSYEQYF. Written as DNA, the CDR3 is TGTGCCAGCAGCCAAGTAGGATCCGGACAGGGGAGCTACGAGCAGTACTTC.

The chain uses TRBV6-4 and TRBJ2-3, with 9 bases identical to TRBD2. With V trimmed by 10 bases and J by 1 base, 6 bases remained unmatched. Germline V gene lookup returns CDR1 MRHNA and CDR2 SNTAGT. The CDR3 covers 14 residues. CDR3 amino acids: CATRLAVGTDTQYF. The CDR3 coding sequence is TGTGCCACGAGACTAGCGGTGGGCACAGATACGCAGTATTTT.

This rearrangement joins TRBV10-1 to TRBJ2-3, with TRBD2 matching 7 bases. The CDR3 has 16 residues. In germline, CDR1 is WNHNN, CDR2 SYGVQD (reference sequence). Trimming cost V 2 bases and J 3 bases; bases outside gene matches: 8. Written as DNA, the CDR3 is TGCGCCAGCAGTGAGACGGGGGGAGTTCAAACAGATACGCAGTATTTT. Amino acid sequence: CASSETGGVQTDTQYF.

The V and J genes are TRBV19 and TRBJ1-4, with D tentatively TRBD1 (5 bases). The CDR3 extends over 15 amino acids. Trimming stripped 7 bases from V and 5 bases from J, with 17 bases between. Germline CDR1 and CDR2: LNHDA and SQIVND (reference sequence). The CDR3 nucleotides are TGTGCCAGTAAGGCGGCGGGGCAGCTAAATGAAAAACTGTTTTTT. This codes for CASKAAGQLNEKLFF.

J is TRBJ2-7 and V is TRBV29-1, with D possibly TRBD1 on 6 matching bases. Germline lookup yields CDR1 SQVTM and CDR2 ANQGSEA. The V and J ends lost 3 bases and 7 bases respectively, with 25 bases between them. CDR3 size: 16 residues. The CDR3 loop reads CSVDPTGVGAYEEQYF. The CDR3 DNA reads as TGCAGCGTTGACCCGACAGGAGTAGGGGCCTACGAGGAGCAGTACTTC.

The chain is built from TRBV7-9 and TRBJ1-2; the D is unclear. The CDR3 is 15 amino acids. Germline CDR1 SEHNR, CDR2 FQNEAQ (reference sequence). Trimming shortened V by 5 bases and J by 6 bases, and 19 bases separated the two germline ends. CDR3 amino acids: CASSPFGGMSDGYTF. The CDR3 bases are TGTGCCAGCAGCCCATTCGGAGGGATGTCCGATGGCTACACCTTC.

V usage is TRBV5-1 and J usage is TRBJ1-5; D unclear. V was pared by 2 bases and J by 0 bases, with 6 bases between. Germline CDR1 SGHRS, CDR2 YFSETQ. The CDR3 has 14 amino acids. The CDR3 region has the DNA TGCGCCAGCAGCTTTTCAGGTAGCAATCAGCCCCAGCATTTT. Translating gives CASSFSGSNQPQHF.

The CDR3 DNA reads as TGTGCCAGCAGCATACAGGGGAATGAGCAGTTCTTC. This codes for CASSIQGNEQFF. The gene calls are TRBV11-2 and TRBJ2-1; 7 nucleotides align to TRBD1. CDR3 length: 12 residues. The V gene end was trimmed by 5 bases and the J gene end by 7 bases; junction bases not matched to a gene: 2. Germline CDR1 and CDR2: SGHAT and FQNNGV.

CDR3 sequence (DNA): TGCGCCAGCAGCCCGCTAAGAGTTGGGCATTTT. Protein: CASSPLRVGHF. V and J are TRBV5-1 and TRBJ1-5; no firm D call. V shed 4 bases and J shed 15 bases, with 14 bases lying between them. Germline assignment: CDR1 SGHRS and CDR2 YFSETQ. The CDR3 length is 11 residues.

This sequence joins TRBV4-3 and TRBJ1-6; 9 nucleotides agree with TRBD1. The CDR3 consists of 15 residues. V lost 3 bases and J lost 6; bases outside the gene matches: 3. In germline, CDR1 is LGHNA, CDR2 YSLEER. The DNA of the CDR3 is TGCGCCAGCAGCCAGACAGGGGGGGGTAATTCACCCCTCCACTTT. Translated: CASSQTGGGNSPLHF.

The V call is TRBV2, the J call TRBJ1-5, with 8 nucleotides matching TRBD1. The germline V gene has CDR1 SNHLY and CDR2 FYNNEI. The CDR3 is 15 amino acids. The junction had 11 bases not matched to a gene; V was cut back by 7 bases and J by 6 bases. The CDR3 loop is CASTQTGEFSQPQHF. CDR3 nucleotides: TGTGCCAGCACCCAGACAGGGGAATTCAGTCAGCCCCAGCATTTT.

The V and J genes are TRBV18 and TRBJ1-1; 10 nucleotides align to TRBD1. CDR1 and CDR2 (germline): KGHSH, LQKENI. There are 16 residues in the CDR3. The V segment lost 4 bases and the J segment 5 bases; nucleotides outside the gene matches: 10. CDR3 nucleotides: TGTGCCAGCTCACGGGACAGGGGAGGAACGGGGACTGAAGCTTTCTTT. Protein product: CASSRDRGGTGTEAFF.

This CDR3 is CASSLWGLAGTDTQYF. CDR3 sequence (DNA): TGTGCCAGCAGCCTCTGGGGATTAGCGGGCACAGATACGCAGTATTTT. The V and J genes are TRBV7-9 and TRBJ2-3; tentative D call: TRBD2 (6 bases). Trimming took off 5 bases at V and 1 base at J, with 16 bases between the two ends. The CDR3 is 16 residues long. CDR1 and CDR2 from the germline V gene are SEHNR and FQNEAQ (reference sequence).

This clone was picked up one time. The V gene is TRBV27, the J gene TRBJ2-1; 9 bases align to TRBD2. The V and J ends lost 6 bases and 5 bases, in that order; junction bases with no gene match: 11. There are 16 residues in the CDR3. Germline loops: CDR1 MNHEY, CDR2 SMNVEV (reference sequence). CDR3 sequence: CASRIAIAGVNNEQFF. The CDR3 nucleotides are TGTGCCAGCAGGATCGCAATAGCGGGAGTGAACAATGAGCAGTTCTTC.